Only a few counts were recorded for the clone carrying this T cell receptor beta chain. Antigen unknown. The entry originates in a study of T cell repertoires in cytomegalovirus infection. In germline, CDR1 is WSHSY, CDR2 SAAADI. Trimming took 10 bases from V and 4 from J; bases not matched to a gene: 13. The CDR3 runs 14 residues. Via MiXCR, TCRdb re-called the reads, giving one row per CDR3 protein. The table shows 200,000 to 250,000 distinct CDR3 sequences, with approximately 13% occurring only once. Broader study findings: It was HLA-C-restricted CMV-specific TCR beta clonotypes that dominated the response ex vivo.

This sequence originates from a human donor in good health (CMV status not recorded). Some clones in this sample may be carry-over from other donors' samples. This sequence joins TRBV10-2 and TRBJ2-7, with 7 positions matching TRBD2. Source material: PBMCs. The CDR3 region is CATKEGREKYEQYF. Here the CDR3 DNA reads TGCGCCACTAAGGAGGGGCGGGAGAAGTACGAGCAGTACTTC.